This T cell receptor beta chain comes out of a study of identical twins. Whole-study findings and limits: Models underpredicted monozygotic twin sharing of out-of-frame TCR alpha. The study found excess low generation probability among twin-shared out-of-frame alpha sequences. With beta out-of-frame sequences, excess sharing by twins was weaker.

About this clonotype itself: Its antigen is undetermined.

Each donor (without exception) was a healthy Caucasian. V lost 2 bases to trimming and J lost 3 bases, with 13 bases between them. Looked up from germline, CDR1 is SGHTA and CDR2 is FQGNSA. This CDR3 is built from 15 residues. TCRdb fed the 5' RACE reads into MiXCR, producing one record per CDR3 protein. The sample carries 1.5 million to 2 million distinct CDR3 sequences, under 35% recorded once. The TCR comes from a newborn girl in good health. The sequencing sample was made of cord blood. The chain combines TRBV7-2 with TRBJ1-2; D remains unclear. The CDR3 is CASSLIWSPDYGYTF. CDR3 sequence (DNA): TGTGCCAGCAGCTTAATTTGGTCTCCCGACTATGGCTACACCTTC.